The present T cell receptor beta chain was sequenced within a study of shared clonotypes between healthy human individuals. Generated by immunoSEQ multiplex PCR, the TCRdb table keeps only in-frame clones and is missing some. Of roughly 400,000 clones listed, about 96% are singletons. V lost 9 bases and J 1 base, leaving 12 bases between the germline ends. Germline lookup yields CDR1 LNHDA and CDR2 SQIVND (reference sequence). This CDR3 region has 14 residues. Findings and limits, study-wide: Naive CD4 clonotypes were shared across a handful of donors at 4% to 5%.

About this clone: Its antigen is not known.

V gene TRBV19 combines with J gene TRBJ2-2; D tentatively fits TRBD1 or TRBD2 (6 bases each). The clonotype was recovered from a man aged 30-40 years in good health. Sequencing was performed on memory CD8+ T cells sorted from blood. Subset in this sample: CD45RO+ cells pooled with CCR7-negative TemRA cells. In nucleotides, the CDR3 is TGTGCCAGCCGACGGGGGCGGAACACCGGGGAGCTGTTTTTT. It yields the protein CASRRGRNTGELFF. Based on the CDR3 plus reference TRBV19 and TRBJ2-2, the full variable domain is DGGITQSPKYLFRKEGQNVTLSCEQNLNHDAMYWYRQDPGQGLRLIYYSQIVNDFQKGDIAEGYSVSREKKESFPLTVTSAQKNPTAFYLCASRRGRNTGELFFGEGSRLTVL.